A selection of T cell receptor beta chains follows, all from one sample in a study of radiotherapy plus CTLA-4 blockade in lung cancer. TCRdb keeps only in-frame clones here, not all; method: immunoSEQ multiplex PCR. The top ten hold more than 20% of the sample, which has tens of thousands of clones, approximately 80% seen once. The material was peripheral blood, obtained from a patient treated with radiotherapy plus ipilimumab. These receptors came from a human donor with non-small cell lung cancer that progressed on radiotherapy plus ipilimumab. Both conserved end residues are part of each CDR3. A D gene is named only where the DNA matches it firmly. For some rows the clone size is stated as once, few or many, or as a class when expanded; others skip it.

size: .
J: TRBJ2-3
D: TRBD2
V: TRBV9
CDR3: CASSVEGREGITDTQYF
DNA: TGTGCCAGCAGCGTAGAAGGGCGGGAGGGAATAACAGATACGCAGTATTTT

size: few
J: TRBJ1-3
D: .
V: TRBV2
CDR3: CASSEYVGNTIYF
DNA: TGTGCCAGCAGTGAATATGTCGGAAACACCATATATTTT

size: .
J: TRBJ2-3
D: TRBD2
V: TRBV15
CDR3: CATSRGGLADTQYF
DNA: TGTGCCACCAGCAGAGGGGGACTAGCTGATACGCAGTATTTT

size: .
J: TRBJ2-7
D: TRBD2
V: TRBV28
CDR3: CASSSPGTSGSYEQYF
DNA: TGTGCCAGCAGTAGCCCAGGGACTAGCGGATCCTACGAGCAGTACTTC

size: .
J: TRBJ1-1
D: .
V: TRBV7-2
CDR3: CASSLTGGTEAFF
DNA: TGTGCCAGCAGCCTCACGGGGGGCACTGAAGCTTTCTTT

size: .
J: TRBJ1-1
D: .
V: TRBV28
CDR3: CASSPRGGTEAFF
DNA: TGTGCCAGCAGCCCCAGGGGTGGGACTGAAGCTTTCTTT

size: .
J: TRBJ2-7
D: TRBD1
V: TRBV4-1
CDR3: CASSQDWGTGSYEQYF
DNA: TGCGCCAGCAGCCAAGATTGGGGGACAGGCTCCTACGAGCAGTACTTC

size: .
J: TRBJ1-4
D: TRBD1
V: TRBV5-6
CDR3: CASSLSGQGEKLFF
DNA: TGTGCCAGCAGCTTGTCTGGACAGGGTGAAAAACTGTTTTTT

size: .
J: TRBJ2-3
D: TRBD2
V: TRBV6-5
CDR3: CASTQGLAEGPQYF
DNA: TGTGCCAGCACCCAGGGACTAGCGGAAGGGCCGCAGTATTTT

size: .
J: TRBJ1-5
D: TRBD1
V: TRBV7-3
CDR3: CASSLGPGTGGDQPQHF
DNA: TGTGCCAGCAGCTTAGGCCCCGGGACAGGGGGCGATCAGCCCCAGCATTTT

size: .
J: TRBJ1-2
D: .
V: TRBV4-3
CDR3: CASSQDLTGARGYTF
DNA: TGCGCCAGCAGCCAAGATTTAACAGGAGCCCGAGGCTACACCTTC

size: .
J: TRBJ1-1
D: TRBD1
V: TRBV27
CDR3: CASSPTDRAHTEAFF
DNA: TGTGCCAGCAGTCCTACGGACAGGGCTCACACTGAAGCTTTCTTT

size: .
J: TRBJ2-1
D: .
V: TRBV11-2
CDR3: CASTLADLYNEQFF
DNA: TGTGCCAGTACTTTAGCGGACCTCTACAATGAGCAGTTCTTC

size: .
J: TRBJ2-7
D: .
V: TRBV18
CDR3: CASSSSTGTLSYEQYF
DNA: TGTGCCAGCTCATCATCGACCGGGACACTGTCCTACGAGCAGTACTTC

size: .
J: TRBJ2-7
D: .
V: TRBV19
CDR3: CASSMSAASEQYF
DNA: TGTGCCAGTAGTATGTCTGCGGCATCCGAGCAGTACTTC

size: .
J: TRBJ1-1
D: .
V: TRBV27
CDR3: CASSPGAYTEAFF
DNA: TGTGCCAGCAGTCCAGGGGCCTACACTGAAGCTTTCTTT

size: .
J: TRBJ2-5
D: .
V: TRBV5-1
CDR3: CASSHSADQETQYF
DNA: TGCGCCAGCAGCCACTCGGCGGATCAAGAGACCCAGTACTTC

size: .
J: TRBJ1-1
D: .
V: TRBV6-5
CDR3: CASSYSRGSEAFF
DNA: TGTGCCAGCAGTTACTCGAGAGGAAGCGAAGCTTTCTTT

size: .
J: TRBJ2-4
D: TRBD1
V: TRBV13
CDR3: CASSFWDRENIQYF
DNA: TGTGCCAGCAGCTTTTGGGACAGAGAAAACATTCAGTACTTC

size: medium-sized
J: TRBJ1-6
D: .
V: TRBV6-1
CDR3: CASSEVPQVGSPLHF
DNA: TGTGCCAGCAGTGAAGTTCCCCAGGTTGGTTCACCCCTCCACTTT

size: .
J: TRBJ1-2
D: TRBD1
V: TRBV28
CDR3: CASSWGQGVYGYTF
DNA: TGTGCCAGCAGTTGGGGACAGGGCGTCTATGGCTACACCTTC

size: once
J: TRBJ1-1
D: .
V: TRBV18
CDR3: CASSRRAPPEAFF
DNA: TGTGCCAGCTCACGACGGGCCCCCCCTGAAGCTTTCTTT

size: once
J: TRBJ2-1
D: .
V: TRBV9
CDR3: CASSVGQRTYNEQFF
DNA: TGTGCCAGCAGCGTCGGACAACGAACGTACAATGAGCAGTTCTTC

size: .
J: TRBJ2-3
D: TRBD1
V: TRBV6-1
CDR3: CASSTDRGNTDTQYF
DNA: TGTGCCAGCAGCACGGACAGGGGTAACACAGATACGCAGTATTTT

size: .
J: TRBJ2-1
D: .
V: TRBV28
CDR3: CASSLSAGIAEQFF
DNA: TGTGCCAGCAGTTTATCGGCAGGGATCGCTGAGCAGTTCTTC

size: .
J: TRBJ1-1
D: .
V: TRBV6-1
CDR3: CASRIGVGEAFF
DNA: TGTGCCAGCAGAATCGGGGTGGGTGAAGCTTTCTTT

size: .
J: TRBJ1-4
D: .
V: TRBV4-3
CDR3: CASSPRGATNEKLFF
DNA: TGCGCCAGCAGCCCCCGGGGGGCAACTAATGAAAAACTGTTTTTT

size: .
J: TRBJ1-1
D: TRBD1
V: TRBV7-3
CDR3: CASSSHRGLTEAFF
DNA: TGTGCCAGCAGCTCCCACAGGGGGCTAACTGAAGCTTTCTTT

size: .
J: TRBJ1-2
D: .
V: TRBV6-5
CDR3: CASSYSESGGTYGYTF
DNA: TGTGCCAGCAGTTACTCGGAAAGCGGCGGAACCTATGGCTACACCTTC

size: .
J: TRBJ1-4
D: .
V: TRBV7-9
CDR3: CASSFGRETNEKLFF
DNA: TGTGCCAGCAGCTTCGGCCGGGAAACTAATGAAAAACTGTTTTTT

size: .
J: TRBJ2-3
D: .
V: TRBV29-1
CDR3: CSVVEGTDTQYF
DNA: TGCAGCGTTGTTGAGGGTACAGATACGCAGTATTTT

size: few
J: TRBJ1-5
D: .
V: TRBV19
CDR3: CASSIAQDNQPQHF
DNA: TGTGCCAGTAGTATAGCACAGGATAATCAGCCCCAGCATTTT

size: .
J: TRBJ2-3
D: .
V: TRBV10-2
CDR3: CASRPGHLTDTQYF
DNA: TGCGCCAGCAGACCGGGACACCTCACAGATACGCAGTATTTT

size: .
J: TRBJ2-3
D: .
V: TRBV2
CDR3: CASSRDTFTDTQYF
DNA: TGTGCCAGCAGCCGGGACACCTTCACAGATACGCAGTATTTT

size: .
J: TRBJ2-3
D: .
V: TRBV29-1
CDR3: CSVDNGDVDTQYF
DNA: TGCAGCGTTGACAATGGGGACGTAGATACGCAGTATTTT

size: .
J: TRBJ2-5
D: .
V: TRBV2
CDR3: CASRPGSVGRQETQYF
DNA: TGTGCCAGCAGACCTGGGTCGGTAGGCAGACAAGAGACCCAGTACTTC

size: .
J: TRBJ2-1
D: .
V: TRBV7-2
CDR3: CASSSLGGSYNEQFF
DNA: TGTGCCAGCAGCTCTTTAGGGGGCTCCTACAATGAGCAGTTCTTC

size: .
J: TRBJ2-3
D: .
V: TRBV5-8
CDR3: CASSLGRQGADTQYF
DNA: TGTGCCAGCAGCTTGGGGCGCCAGGGCGCAGATACGCAGTATTTT

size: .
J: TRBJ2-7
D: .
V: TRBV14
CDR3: CASSPRVDEQYF
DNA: TGTGCCAGCAGCCCTCGCGTTGACGAGCAGTACTTC

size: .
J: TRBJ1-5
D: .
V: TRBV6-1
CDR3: CASSENVGQGQPQHF
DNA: TGTGCCAGCAGTGAAAACGTAGGGCAGGGGCAGCCCCAGCATTTT

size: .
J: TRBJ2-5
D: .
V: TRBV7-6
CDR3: CASSLASGGALQETQYF
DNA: TGTGCCAGCAGCTTAGCCTCAGGGGGGGCGCTCCAAGAGACCCAGTACTTC

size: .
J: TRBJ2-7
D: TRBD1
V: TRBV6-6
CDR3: CASSYRQGGEQYF
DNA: TGTGCCAGCAGTTACCGACAGGGCGGCGAGCAGTACTTC

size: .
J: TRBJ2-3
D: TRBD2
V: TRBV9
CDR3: CASSPWRGGTDTQYF
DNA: TGTGCCAGCAGCCCCTGGCGGGGGGGCACAGATACGCAGTATTTT

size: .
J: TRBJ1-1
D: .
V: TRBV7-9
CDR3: CASSLGYTEAFF
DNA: TGTGCCAGCAGCTTAGGGTACACTGAAGCTTTCTTT

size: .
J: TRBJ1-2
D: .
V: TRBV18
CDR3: CASSPSAGDLGGYTF
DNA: TGTGCCAGCTCACCAAGTGCAGGGGACCTAGGTGGCTACACCTTC

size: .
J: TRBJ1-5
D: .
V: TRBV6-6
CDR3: CASSSRQAHNQPQHF
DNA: TGTGCCAGCAGTTCCCGACAGGCCCACAATCAGCCCCAGCATTTT

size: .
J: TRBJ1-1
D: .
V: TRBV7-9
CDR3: CASSSLGATEAFF
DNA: TGTGCCAGCAGCAGCCTAGGGGCCACTGAAGCTTTCTTT

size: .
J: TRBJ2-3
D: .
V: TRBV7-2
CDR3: CASSLILFRDTQYF
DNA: TGTGCCAGCAGCTTAATACTCTTTCGGGATACGCAGTATTTT

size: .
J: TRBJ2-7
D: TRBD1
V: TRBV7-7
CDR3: CASSVTRDSGEQYF
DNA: TGTGCCAGCAGTGTGACCCGGGACAGTGGCGAGCAGTACTTC

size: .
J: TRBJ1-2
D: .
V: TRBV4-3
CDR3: CASSQIEKDGYTF
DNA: TGCGCCAGCAGCCAAATCGAGAAGGATGGCTACACCTTC

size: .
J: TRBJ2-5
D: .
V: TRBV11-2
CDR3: CASSSAGLRQETQYF
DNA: TGTGCCAGCAGCTCCGCCGGACTTCGGCAAGAGACCCAGTACTTC

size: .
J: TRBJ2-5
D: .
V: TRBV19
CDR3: CASSIDGGETQYF
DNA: TGTGCCAGTAGTATAGATGGTGGAGAGACCCAGTACTTC

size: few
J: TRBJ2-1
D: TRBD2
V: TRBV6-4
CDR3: CASSVARGGAGGREQFF
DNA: TGTGCCAGCAGTGTCGCCAGGGGCGGCGCGGGAGGTCGTGAGCAGTTCTTC

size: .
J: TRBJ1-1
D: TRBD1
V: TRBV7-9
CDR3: CALGPGQPQTEAFF
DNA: TGTGCCTTGGGCCCGGGACAGCCTCAAACTGAAGCTTTCTTT

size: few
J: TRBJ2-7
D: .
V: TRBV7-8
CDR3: CASSLGDGPSYEQYF
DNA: TGTGCCAGCAGCTTAGGGGACGGCCCTTCCTACGAGCAGTACTTC

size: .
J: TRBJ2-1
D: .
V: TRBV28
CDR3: CASSLHPDSYNEQFF
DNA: TGTGCCAGCAGTCTCCACCCCGACAGCTACAATGAGCAGTTCTTC

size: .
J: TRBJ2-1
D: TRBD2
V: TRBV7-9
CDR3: CASSSGLANEQFF
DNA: TGTGCCAGCAGCTCCGGACTAGCTAATGAGCAGTTCTTC

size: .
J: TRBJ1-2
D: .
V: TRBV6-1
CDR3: CASSEAEESHTF
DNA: TGTGCCAGCAGTGAAGCGGAAGAATCTCACACCTTC

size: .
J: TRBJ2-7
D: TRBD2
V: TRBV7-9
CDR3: CASSVSGTSNEQYF
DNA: TGTGCCAGCAGCGTATCCGGGACTAGCAACGAGCAGTACTTC

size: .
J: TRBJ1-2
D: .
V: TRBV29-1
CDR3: CSATQGDGYTF
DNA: TGCAGCGCCACACAGGGCGATGGCTACACCTTC